Following are 19 T cell receptor beta chains from one sample sequenced in a study of CD8+CD57+ T cells in acquired aplastic anemia. Sequenced patients had shown CD8+CD57+ cell expansion by flow cytometry. TCR beta VDJ combinations and CDR3 sequences were profiled from genomic DNA. TCRdb re-analysed the reads in MiXCR, keeping a single row per CDR3 protein. The repertoire holds fewer than 250,000 distinct CDR3 sequences, with around 43% as singletons. The sample was sorted CD4+, CD8+, or CD8+CD57+ T cells (not recorded which) from PBMCs. These receptors came from a human donor with aplastic anemia.

This clonotype was recorded at least ten times. The chain employs TRBV9 and TRBJ2-1, with a tentative D call TRBD2 (6 bases). The CDR3 runs 15 residues. Germline loops: CDR1 SGDLS, CDR2 YYNGEE. With 0 bases removed from V and 3 bases from J, the gap between germline ends came to 10 bases. The CDR3 nucleotides read TGTGCCAGCAGCGTAGAGGGCGGGAACTACAATGAGCAGTTCTTC. Amino acids: CASSVEGGNYNEQFF. Using reference TRBV9 and TRBJ2-1 for the parts outside the CDR3, the full variable domain is DSGVTQTPKHLITATGQRVTLRCSPRSGDLSVYWYQQSLDQGLQFLIQYYNGEERAKGNILERFSAQQFPDLHSELNLSSLELGDSALYFCASSVEGGNYNEQFFGPGTRLTVL.

This clonotype was seen ten or more times. The rearrangement links TRBV29-1 to TRBJ2-7; D might be TRBD1 or TRBD2, each matching 6 bases. The CDR3 is 14 residues long. The germline V gene has CDR1 SQVTM and CDR2 ANQGSEA. Trimming took off 4 bases at V and 1 base at J, with 14 bases between the two ends. The CDR3 nucleotides are TGCAGCGTTGGCTTTTCGGGGGCGTCCTACGAGCAGTACTTC. Translating gives CSVGFSGASYEQYF.

The rearrangement joins TRBV25-1 to TRBJ2-7, with TRBD2 as a possible D gene (7 bases). The CDR3 contains 14 residues. Trimming took 5 bases from V and 2 from J, leaving 13 bases between them. The germline CDR1 and CDR2 sequences are MGHDK and SYGVNS. CDR3 in amino acids: CASSKGGYAYEQYF. In DNA form, the CDR3 reads TGTGCCAGCAGTAAGGGGGGGTACGCCTACGAGCAGTACTTC.

In regard to this clonotype: Possible read error: a much larger clone is one base away. In nucleotides, the CDR3 is TGCGCCAGCAGCCGAGCGTACACCGGGGAGCTGTTTTTT. Translating it yields CASSRAYTGELFF. The J gene is TRBJ2-2, the V gene TRBV4-3, with D uncertain. The CDR3 length is 13 residues. V was pared by 4 bases and J by 3 bases, with 6 bases between. Germline values: CDR1 LGHNA, CDR2 YSLEER.

CDR3 region: CASGREGRREQYF. The CDR3 coding sequence is TGTGCCAGCGGTCGCGAGGGAAGGCGGGAGCAGTACTTC. The genes are TRBV9 and TRBJ2-7; D perhaps matches TRBD2 (5 bases). This CDR3 has 13 residues. From germline, CDR1 is SGDLS and CDR2 YYNGEE. With 7 bases removed from V and 7 bases from J, the gap between germline ends came to 18 bases.

Many counts were recorded for this clonotype. This sequence joins TRBV6-6 and TRBJ1-3, with D possibly being TRBD1 (5 bases). CDR3 length: 14 residues. CDR1 and CDR2 (germline): MNHNY, SVGAGI (reference sequence). With 5 bases removed from V and 6 bases from J, the gap between germline ends came to 14 bases. The CDR3 nucleotides are TGTGCCAGCAGTGGCCGGGACTTGGTAAACACCATATATTTT. Amino acid sequence: CASSGRDLVNTIYF.

The table lists this clonotype with many counts. The chain is built from TRBV6-1 and TRBJ1-2; D remains unclear. The CDR3 spans 13 residues. V lost 2 bases and J 8 bases, leaving 12 bases between the germline ends. Germline CDR1 and CDR2: MNHNS and SASEGT. This CDR3 is CASSEWGTRGYTF. CDR3 bases: TGTGCCAGCAGTGAATGGGGAACAAGGGGCTACACCTTC.

This clonotype appeared many times. The CDR3 bases are TGCGCCAGCAGCTTGGCGGCAGGGGAGTTTGCTGAAGCTTTCTTT. It codes for CASSLAAGEFAEAFF. V gene TRBV5-1 combines with J gene TRBJ1-1; tentatively, D is TRBD1 (6 bases). This CDR3 comprises 15 residues. Looked up from germline, CDR1 is SGHRS and CDR2 is YFSETQ. Between the trimmed V and J ends, which lost 0 bases and 6 bases, there was a span of 15 bases.

At least ten counts were recorded for this clonotype. This sequence joins TRBV7-8 and TRBJ2-7, with no clear D. V lost 1 base to trimming and J lost 3 bases, with 7 bases between them. There are 13 residues in the CDR3. Germline CDR1 and CDR2: SGHVS and FQNEAQ. As DNA, the CDR3 is TGTGCCAGCAGCTTAGGGGTACGCTACGAGCAGTACTTC. Its protein product is CASSLGVRYEQYF.

The chain carries TRBV19 and TRBJ1-2, with D perhaps TRBD1 (5 bases). CDR3 length: 14 residues. Deletions cut 3 bases from V and 8 bases from J, with 16 bases between. The V gene's germline CDR1 is LNHDA and CDR2 SQIVND (reference sequence). The CDR3 nucleotides are TGTGCCAGTAGTATGGGCAGGGAAGGCCGGGGCTACACCTTC. Its translation is CASSMGREGRGYTF.

The chain joins TRBV20-1 to TRBJ2-7; no clear D gene. Germline V gene sequence: CDR1 DFQATT, CDR2 SNEGSKA (reference sequence). This CDR3 has 16 amino acids. Deletions cut 2 bases from V and 3 bases from J, with 20 bases between. CDR3: CSARPVETLIGYEQYF. The CDR3 DNA reads as TGCAGTGCTAGACCGGTCGAGACTTTAATCGGCTACGAGCAGTACTTC.

There are a few counts of this clonotype. The chain carries TRBV7-6 and TRBJ1-4; D ambiguous. The V gene's germline CDR1 is SGHVS and CDR2 FNYEAQ. The V end was cut by 5 bases, the J end by 1 base, with 5 bases between. There are 13 residues in the CDR3. This CDR3 reads CASSPRTNEKLFF. The CDR3 DNA is TGTGCCAGCAGCCCGAGAACTAATGAAAAACTGTTTTTT.

This clonotype was seen many times. The rearrangement joins TRBV25-1 to TRBJ2-7, with D perhaps TRBD1 (6 bases). Germline V gene sequence: CDR1 MGHDK, CDR2 SYGVNS. Trimming removed 5 bases from V and 3 bases from J, with 11 bases in between. CDR3 length: 13 amino acids. The CDR3 here is CASSLVGGYEQYF. CDR3 coding DNA: TGTGCCAGCAGTTTAGTAGGGGGCTACGAGCAGTACTTC.

The gene calls are TRBV19 and TRBJ2-1; D possibly matches TRBD1 or TRBD2 (6 bases each). Germline V gene lookup returns CDR1 LNHDA and CDR2 SQIVND (reference sequence). V lost 2 bases to trimming and J lost 4 bases, with 12 bases between them. The CDR3 totals 15 residues. CDR3 sequence reads: CASSISGGPYNEQFF. The CDR3 DNA sequence: TGTGCCAGTAGTATATCCGGGGGCCCTTACAATGAGCAGTTCTTC.

The rearrangement uses TRBV19 and TRBJ1-5, with D hard to call. V was shortened by 4 bases and J by 1 base, with 14 bases between the two germline ends. The CDR3 length is 16 residues. Germline V CDR1 and CDR2: LNHDA, SQIVND (reference sequence). The CDR3 spells CASSTYSGWSNQPQHF. The CDR3 DNA sequence: TGTGCCAGTAGTACCTACTCGGGGTGGAGCAATCAGCCCCAGCATTTT.

The V gene is TRBV12-3 or TRBV12-4, the J gene TRBJ2-3; the match to TRBD2 covers 8 bases. J was trimmed by 4 bases and V by 6 bases; bases with no gene match: 0. The CDR3 totals 12 residues. CDR3: CASRGLADTQYF. The CDR3 DNA sequence: TGTGCCAGCAGGGGACTAGCAGATACGCAGTATTTT.

The chain carries TRBV24-1 and TRBJ2-7; TRBD2 is a possible D gene (5 bases). V was trimmed by 3 bases and J by 2 bases, leaving 13 bases between them. The CDR3 covers 15 residues. Germline lookup yields CDR1 KGHDR and CDR2 SFDVKD. The CDR3 sequence is CATSDPTGWTYEQYF. DNA of the CDR3: TGTGCCACCAGTGATCCGACGGGGTGGACCTACGAGCAGTACTTC.

This clonotype was counted at least ten times. The chain employs TRBV20-1 and TRBJ2-1, with TRBD1 identical over 7 bases. With V trimmed by 1 base and J by 4 bases, 10 bases remained unmatched. Germline V gene data show CDR1 as DFQATT and CDR2 as SNEGSKA (reference sequence). CDR3 size: 16 residues. CDR3 in DNA: TGCAGTGCTAGAGCTCTTATAGGGGACAGATACAATGAGCAGTTCTTC. This codes for CSARALIGDRYNEQFF.

The chain employs TRBV10-2 and TRBJ1-1; TRBD1 is a possible D gene (5 bases). Trimming cost V 4 bases and J 4 bases, with 7 bases left between them. The CDR3 totals 12 residues. The germline V gene encodes CDR1 WSHSY and CDR2 SAAADI. The CDR3: CASSARGTEAFF. In DNA form, the CDR3 reads TGCGCCAGCAGTGCTAGGGGCACTGAAGCTTTCTTT.